These T cell receptor beta chains were read from a single sample in a study of blood T cell repertoires in COVID-19. TCRdb keeps only in-frame clones here, not all; method: immunoSEQ multiplex PCR. The data contain about 480,000 clones, approximately 87% of them singletons. The sequenced sample was PBMCs or T cells enriched from blood (not recorded which). Every receptor here comes from a middle-aged woman who had recovered from COVID-19. Both conserved end residues are part of each CDR3. Each record gives: clone size, J gene, V gene, D gene, CDR3 protein, CDR3 DNA. The D gene is left open where the match is weak. Expanded clones are given a class, and other clones once, few, many or no size at all.

size: .; J: TRBJ1-2; V: TRBV6-6; D: TRBD1; CDR3: CASSSGGAEGYTF; DNA: TGTGCCAGCAGCTCAGGGGGCGCGGAAGGCTACACCTTC
size: .; J: TRBJ1-2; V: TRBV11-3; D: TRBD1; CDR3: CASSARDSAYGYTF; DNA: TGTGCCAGCAGCGCCCGGGACAGTGCCTATGGCTACACCTTC
size: .; J: TRBJ2-7; V: TRBV6-1; D: .; CDR3: CASSETLFTYEQYF; DNA: TGTGCCAGCAGTGAGACACTGTTTACCTACGAGCAGTACTTC
size: .; J: TRBJ1-2; V: TRBV6-5; D: TRBD1; CDR3: CASSYSEGANYGYTF; DNA: TGTGCCAGCAGTTACTCGGAGGGGGCGAACTATGGCTACACCTTC
size: .; J: TRBJ1-5; V: TRBV19; D: .; CDR3: CASSPGPGGASNQPQHF; DNA: TGTGCCAGTAGCCCGGGACCCGGGGGGGCCTCTAATCAGCCCCAGCATTTT
size: .; J: TRBJ2-1; V: TRBV6-2/TRBV6-3; D: .; CDR3: CASSTRRDEQFF; DNA: TGTGCCAGCAGTACTCGGAGGGATGAGCAGTTCTTC
size: .; J: TRBJ2-6; V: TRBV18; D: .; CDR3: CASKEGGQGSGANVLTF; DNA: TGTGCCAGCAAAGAGGGCGGGCAAGGCTCTGGGGCCAACGTCCTGACTTTC
size: .; J: TRBJ2-7; V: TRBV11-2; D: .; CDR3: CASSLGPGIIYEQYF; DNA: TGTGCCAGCAGCTTAGGACCGGGGATAATCTACGAGCAGTACTTC
size: few; J: TRBJ1-2; V: TRBV5-1; D: TRBD1; CDR3: CASSLGQGGGYTF; DNA: TGCGCCAGCAGCTTAGGACAGGGTGGAGGCTACACCTTC
size: .; J: TRBJ2-1; V: TRBV7-2; D: .; CDR3: CASSLGLSSYNEQFF; DNA: TGTGCCAGCAGCTTAGGACTTTCATCCTACAATGAGCAGTTCTTC
size: .; J: TRBJ2-7; V: TRBV29-1; D: .; CDR3: CSVVGQGREQYF; DNA: TGCAGCGTTGTAGGGCAGGGGCGCGAGCAGTACTTC
size: once; J: TRBJ1-2; V: TRBV4-1; D: TRBD1; CDR3: CASSHVTGDYGYTF; DNA: TGCGCCAGCAGCCACGTAACAGGGGACTATGGCTACACCTTC
size: once; J: TRBJ2-7; V: TRBV4-1; D: .; CDR3: CASSQDQVPYEQYF; DNA: TGCGCCAGCAGCCAAGATCAGGTTCCCTACGAGCAGTACTTC
size: .; J: TRBJ2-7; V: TRBV5-4; D: TRBD1; CDR3: CASSLTTGVGKAQYF; DNA: TGTGCCAGCAGCTTGACGACAGGGGTGGGTAAGGCGCAGTACTTC
size: .; J: TRBJ2-1; V: TRBV19; D: .; CDR3: CASSIMAAGNYNEQFF; DNA: TGTGCCAGTAGTATAATGGCGGCAGGGAACTACAATGAGCAGTTCTTC
size: .; J: TRBJ2-7; V: TRBV7-9; D: TRBD1; CDR3: CASSLMAGGVDEQYF; DNA: TGTGCCAGCAGCTTAATGGCAGGGGGAGTGGACGAGCAGTACTTC
size: .; J: TRBJ1-1; V: TRBV7-9; D: TRBD1; CDR3: CASSLQTGAEAFF; DNA: TGTGCCAGCAGCTTACAGACAGGGGCTGAAGCTTTCTTT
size: .; J: TRBJ1-5; V: TRBV24-1; D: TRBD1; CDR3: CATSPGQSYQPQHF; DNA: TGTGCCACCAGCCCGGGACAGAGTTATCAGCCCCAGCATTTT
size: few; J: TRBJ2-5; V: TRBV3-1/TRBV3-2; D: .; CDR3: CPTTKNTTVAQETQYF; DNA: TGTCCCACCACCAAAAACACGACCGTAGCCCAAGAGACCCAGTACTTC
size: .; J: TRBJ2-5; V: TRBV3-1/TRBV3-2; D: .; CDR3: CASSQASGNEKTQYF; DNA: TGTGCCAGCAGCCAAGCGTCCGGGAATGAGAAGACCCAGTACTTC
size: .; J: TRBJ2-7; V: TRBV7-2; D: TRBD1; CDR3: CASSLAGTGDLKQYF; DNA: TGTGCCAGCAGCTTAGCCGGGACAGGGGATTTGAAGCAGTACTTC
size: .; J: TRBJ2-1; V: TRBV5-6; D: TRBD2; CDR3: CASSPPGLAGVEQFF; DNA: TGTGCCAGCAGCCCGCCGGGACTAGCGGGAGTAGAGCAGTTCTTC
size: once; J: TRBJ1-2; V: TRBV5-1; D: .; CDR3: CASSSYTTGEDYGYTF; DNA: TGCGCCAGCAGCTCTTATACGACGGGGGAGGACTATGGCTACACCTTC
size: .; J: TRBJ2-1; V: TRBV9; D: .; CDR3: CASSLDSFSGNLNYNEQFF; DNA: TGTGCCAGCAGCCTGGACAGCTTCAGCGGGAACCTGAACTACAATGAGCAGTTCTTC
size: .; J: TRBJ2-3; V: TRBV15; D: TRBD2; CDR3: CATSRASGSALADTQYF; DNA: TGTGCCACCAGCAGAGCAAGCGGGAGTGCATTGGCAGATACGCAGTATTTT
size: .; J: TRBJ2-3; V: TRBV7-6; D: .; CDR3: CASSLSIMRGPDTQYF; DNA: TGTGCCAGCAGCTTAAGCATAATGCGGGGACCAGATACGCAGTATTTT
size: .; J: TRBJ2-1; V: TRBV12-5; D: TRBD2; CDR3: CASGLVRWTSDSYNEQFF; DNA: TGTGCTAGTGGTTTGGTACGGTGGACTAGCGACTCATACAATGAGCAGTTCTTC
size: .; J: TRBJ2-7; V: TRBV7-2; D: TRBD2; CDR3: CASSSSGRANYEQYF; DNA: TGTGCCAGCAGCTCTAGCGGGAGGGCCAATTACGAGCAGTACTTC
size: .; J: TRBJ1-1; V: TRBV27; D: .; CDR3: CASSFYGWEDTEAFF; DNA: TGTGCCAGCAGTTTTTATGGGTGGGAGGACACTGAAGCTTTCTTT
size: .; J: TRBJ1-4; V: TRBV15; D: .; CDR3: CATSTRGGAAREKLFF; DNA: TGTGCCACCAGCACGCGCGGTGGGGCGGCGCGAGAAAAACTGTTTTTT
size: .; J: TRBJ2-7; V: TRBV10-3; D: .; CDR3: CAITDSGPTNEQYF; DNA: TGTGCCATCACGGACAGTGGACCTACGAACGAGCAGTACTTC
size: .; J: TRBJ1-2; V: TRBV5-6; D: .; CDR3: CASSLVSRDGYTF; DNA: TGTGCCAGCAGCTTGGTCTCGAGGGATGGCTACACCTTC
size: .; J: TRBJ2-1; V: TRBV9; D: .; CDR3: CASSVAAGENNEQFF; DNA: TGTGCCAGCAGCGTAGCGGCAGGTGAAAATAATGAGCAGTTCTTC
size: once; J: TRBJ2-7; V: TRBV4-1; D: TRBD2; CDR3: CASSRISSGKTYEQYF; DNA: TGCGCCAGCAGCCGTATCTCGAGCGGGAAGACCTACGAGCAGTACTTC
size: .; J: TRBJ1-4; V: TRBV3-1/TRBV3-2; D: .; CDR3: CASSQGDTYDEKLFF; DNA: TGTGCCAGCAGCCAAGGGGACACGTACGATGAAAAACTGTTTTTT
size: .; J: TRBJ2-3; V: TRBV7-7; D: .; CDR3: CASSPDSVLTDTQYF; DNA: TGTGCTAGCAGCCCCGACTCCGTTTTAACAGATACGCAGTATTTT
size: .; J: TRBJ2-3; V: TRBV28; D: .; CDR3: CASSPIFRTEGADTQYF; DNA: TGTGCCAGCAGCCCGATTTTCAGGACCGAGGGGGCAGATACGCAGTATTTT
size: .; J: TRBJ2-7; V: TRBV3-1/TRBV3-2; D: TRBD1; CDR3: CASSQADRGISYEQYF; DNA: TGTGCCAGCAGCCAAGCGGACAGGGGGATCTCCTACGAGCAGTACTTC
size: .; J: TRBJ1-5; V: TRBV5-5; D: TRBD1; CDR3: CASSSQGAGNQPQHF; DNA: TGTGCCAGCAGCTCACAGGGGGCAGGGAATCAGCCCCAGCATTTT
size: once; J: TRBJ1-5; V: TRBV7-9; D: .; CDR3: CASSSETNSQHF; DNA: TGTGCCAGCAGCTCAGAGACTAATTCCCAGCATTTT
size: .; J: TRBJ1-1; V: TRBV4-3; D: .; CDR3: CASSQGRTEAFF; DNA: TGCGCCAGCAGCCAAGGGAGAACTGAAGCTTTCTTT
size: .; J: TRBJ2-5; V: TRBV4-2; D: .; CDR3: CASSQGAETQYF; DNA: TGTGCCAGCAGCCAAGGGGCGGAGACCCAGTACTTC
size: few; J: TRBJ2-7; V: TRBV5-5; D: .; CDR3: CASSLYEGLEQYF; DNA: TGTGCCAGCAGCTTGTACGAGGGCCTCGAGCAGTACTTC
size: .; J: TRBJ1-1; V: TRBV29-1; D: TRBD1; CDR3: CSGRQGTEAFF; DNA: TGCAGCGGACGACAGGGCACTGAAGCTTTCTTT